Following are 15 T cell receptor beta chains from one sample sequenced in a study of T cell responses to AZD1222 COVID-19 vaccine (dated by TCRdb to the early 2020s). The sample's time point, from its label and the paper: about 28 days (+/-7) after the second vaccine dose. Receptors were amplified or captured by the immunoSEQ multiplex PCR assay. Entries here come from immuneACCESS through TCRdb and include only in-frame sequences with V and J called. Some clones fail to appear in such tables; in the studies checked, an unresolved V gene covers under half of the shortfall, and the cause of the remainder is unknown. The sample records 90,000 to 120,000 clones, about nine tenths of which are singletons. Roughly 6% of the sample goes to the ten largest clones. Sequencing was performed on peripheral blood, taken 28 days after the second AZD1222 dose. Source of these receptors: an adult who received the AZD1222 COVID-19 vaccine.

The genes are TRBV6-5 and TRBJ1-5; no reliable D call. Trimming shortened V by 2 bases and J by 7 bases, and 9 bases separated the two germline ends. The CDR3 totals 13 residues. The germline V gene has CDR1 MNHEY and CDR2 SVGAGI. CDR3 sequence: CASSYMVGQPQHF. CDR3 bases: TGTGCCAGCAGTTACATGGTAGGCCAGCCCCAGCATTTT.

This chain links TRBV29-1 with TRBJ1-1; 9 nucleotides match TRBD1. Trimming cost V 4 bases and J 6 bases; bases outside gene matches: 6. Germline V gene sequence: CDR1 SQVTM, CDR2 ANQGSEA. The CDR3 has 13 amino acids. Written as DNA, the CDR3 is TGCAGCGTTGTCTCGGACAGGGGCTCTGAAGCTTTCTTT. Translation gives CSVVSDRGSEAFF.

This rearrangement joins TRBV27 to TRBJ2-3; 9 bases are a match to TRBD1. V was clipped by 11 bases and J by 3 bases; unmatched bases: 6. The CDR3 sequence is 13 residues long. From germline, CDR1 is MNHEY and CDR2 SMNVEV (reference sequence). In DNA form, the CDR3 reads TGTGCCGCCCGGGACAGGGCAACAGATACGCAGTATTTT. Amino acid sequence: CAARDRATDTQYF.

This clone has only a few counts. DNA for the CDR3: TGTGCCAGCAGTCAGGGCATTTTCCGAAACACCATATATTTT. This translates into CASSQGIFRNTIYF. The chain uses TRBV6-5 and TRBJ1-3, with TRBD1 as a possible D gene (5 bases). This CDR3 region has 14 residues. Between the trimmed V and J ends, which lost 5 bases and 5 bases, there was a span of 13 bases. Germline values: CDR1 MNHEY, CDR2 SVGAGI.

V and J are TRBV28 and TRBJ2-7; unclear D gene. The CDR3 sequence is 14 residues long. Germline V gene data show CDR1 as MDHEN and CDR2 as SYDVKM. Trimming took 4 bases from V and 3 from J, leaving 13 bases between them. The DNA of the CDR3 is TGTGCCAGCAGTTGGGCAGAATTCGTCTACGAGCAGTACTTC. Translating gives CASSWAEFVYEQYF.

The CDR3 DNA sequence: TGCGCCAGCAGCTCGAGCCCACAGGGCTCAGGGGCCAACGTCCTGACTTTC. This codes for CASSSSPQGSGANVLTF. This chain links TRBV5-1 with TRBJ2-6; tentative D call: TRBD1 (6 bases). V lost 3 bases and J lost 4, with 17 bases in between. This CDR3 is built from 17 residues. CDR1 is SGHRS, CDR2 YFSETQ, per germline.

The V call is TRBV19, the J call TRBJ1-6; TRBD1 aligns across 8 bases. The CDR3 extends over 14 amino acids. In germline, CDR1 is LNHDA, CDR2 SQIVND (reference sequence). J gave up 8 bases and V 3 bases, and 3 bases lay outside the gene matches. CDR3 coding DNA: TGTGCCAGTAGTATTCAGGGGGCCTATTCACCCCTCCACTTT. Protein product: CASSIQGAYSPLHF. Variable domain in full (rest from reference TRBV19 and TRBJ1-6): DGGITQSPKYLFRKEGQNVTLSCEQNLNHDAMYWYRQDPGQGLRLIYYSQIVNDFQKGDIAEGYSVSREKKESFPLTVTSAQKNPTAFYLCASSIQGAYSPLHFGNGTRLTVT.

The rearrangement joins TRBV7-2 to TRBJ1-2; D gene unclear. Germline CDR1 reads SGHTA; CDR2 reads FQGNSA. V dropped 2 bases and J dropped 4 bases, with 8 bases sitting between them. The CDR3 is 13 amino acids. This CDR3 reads CASSLMAFYGYTF. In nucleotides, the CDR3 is TGTGCCAGCAGCTTAATGGCCTTCTATGGCTACACCTTC.

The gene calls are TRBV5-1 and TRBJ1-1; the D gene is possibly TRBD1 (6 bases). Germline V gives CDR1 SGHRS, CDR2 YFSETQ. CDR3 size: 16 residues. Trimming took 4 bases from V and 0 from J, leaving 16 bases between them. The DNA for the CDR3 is TGCGCCAGCAGCCCCGGCGGGGGCAGCATGAACACTGAAGCTTTCTTT. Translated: CASSPGGGSMNTEAFF.

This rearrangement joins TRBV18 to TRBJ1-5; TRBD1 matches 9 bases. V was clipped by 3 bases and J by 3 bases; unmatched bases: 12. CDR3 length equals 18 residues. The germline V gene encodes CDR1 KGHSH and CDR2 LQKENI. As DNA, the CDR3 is TGTGCCAGCTCACCCCAAACGGTGGGACAGGGTTCCAATCAGCCCCAGCATTTT. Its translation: CASSPQTVGQGSNQPQHF.

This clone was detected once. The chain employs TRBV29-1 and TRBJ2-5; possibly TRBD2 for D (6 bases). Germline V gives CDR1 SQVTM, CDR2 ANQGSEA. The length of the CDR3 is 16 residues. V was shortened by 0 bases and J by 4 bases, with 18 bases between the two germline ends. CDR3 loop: CSVEEVKGEEGETQYF. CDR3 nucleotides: TGCAGCGTTGAAGAGGTAAAAGGGGAGGAAGGAGAGACCCAGTACTTC.

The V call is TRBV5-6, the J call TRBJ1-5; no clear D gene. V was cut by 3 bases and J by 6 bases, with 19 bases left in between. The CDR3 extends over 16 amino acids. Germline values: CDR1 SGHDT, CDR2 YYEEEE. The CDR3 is CASSYSLSPQGQPQHF. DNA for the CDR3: TGTGCCAGCAGCTACTCCCTGAGCCCGCAAGGTCAGCCCCAGCATTTT.

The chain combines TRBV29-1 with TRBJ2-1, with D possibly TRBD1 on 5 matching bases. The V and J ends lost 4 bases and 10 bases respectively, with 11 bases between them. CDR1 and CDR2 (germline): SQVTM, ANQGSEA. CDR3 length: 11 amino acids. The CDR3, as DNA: TGCAGCGTTGCGGCCCGACAGGAGCAGTTCTTC. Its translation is CSVAARQEQFF.

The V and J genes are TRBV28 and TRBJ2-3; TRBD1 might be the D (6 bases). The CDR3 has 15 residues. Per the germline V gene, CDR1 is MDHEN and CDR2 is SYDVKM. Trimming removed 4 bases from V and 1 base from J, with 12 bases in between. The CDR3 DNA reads TGTGCCAGCAGTTCCCGACAGGACCGCACAGATACGCAGTATTTT. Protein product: CASSSRQDRTDTQYF.

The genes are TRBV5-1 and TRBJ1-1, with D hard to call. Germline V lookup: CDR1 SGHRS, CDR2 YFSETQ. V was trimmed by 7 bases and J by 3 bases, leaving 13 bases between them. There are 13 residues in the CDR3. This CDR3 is CASRRVRDTEAFF. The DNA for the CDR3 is TGCGCCAGCCGAAGGGTTAGGGACACTGAAGCTTTCTTT.